A selection of T cell receptor beta chains follows, all from one sample in a study of PD-L1 blockade in urothelial cancer. Here immunoSEQ multiplex PCR was the method, and the copy in TCRdb shows in-frame clones only, minus some. The sample has approximately 63,000 clones; approximately 78% are singletons. The sequenced sample was PBMCs, obtained around atezolizumab (anti-PD-L1) treatment. Every receptor here comes from a man between 65 and 85 years old with urothelial cancer. Each CDR3 is given with its conserved first and last residue. Each record gives: CDR3 DNA, CDR3 protein, clone size, V gene, J gene, D gene. A D gene is named only where the DNA matches it firmly. Rows give clone size only sometimes, using once, few, many, or a class for an expanded clone.

CDR3 DNA: TGCGCCAGCAGCCAAGCGGGAGGGACAGATACGCAGTATTTT
CDR3 protein: CASSQAGGTDTQYF
clone size: -
V gene: TRBV4-3
J gene: TRBJ2-3
D gene: TRBD2

CDR3 DNA: TGTGCCAGCAGTGAGTCCAGGGGGAACAATCAGCCCCAGCATTTT
CDR3 protein: CASSESRGNNQPQHF
clone size: -
V gene: TRBV2
J gene: TRBJ1-5
D gene: TRBD1

CDR3 DNA: TGCGCCAGCAGCCCCGGGACTAGCGGGTTTAATACGCAGTATTTT
CDR3 protein: CASSPGTSGFNTQYF
clone size: -
V gene: TRBV4-3
J gene: TRBJ2-3
D gene: TRBD2

CDR3 DNA: TGTGCCACCAGCGTCTTCGCGGGAGCCATAAGGAGCTCCTACGAGCAGTACTTC
CDR3 protein: CATSVFAGAIRSSYEQYF
clone size: -
V gene: TRBV15
J gene: TRBJ2-7
D gene: TRBD2

CDR3 DNA: TGTGCCAGCAGTTACTCGAGACTGTCGAACACCTTC
CDR3 protein: CASSYSRLSNTF
clone size: -
V gene: TRBV6-6
J gene: TRBJ1-2
D gene: -

CDR3 DNA: TGTGCCAGCAGCTTAGGACAGAATCAGCCCCAGCATTTT
CDR3 protein: CASSLGQNQPQHF
clone size: -
V gene: TRBV7-2
J gene: TRBJ1-5
D gene: -

CDR3 DNA: TGTGCCAGCAGTTTCGAAGAGGACCAAGAGACCCAGTACTTC
CDR3 protein: CASSFEEDQETQYF
clone size: once
V gene: TRBV28
J gene: TRBJ2-5
D gene: -

CDR3 DNA: TGTGCCAGCAGCCGGGACAGGGGGGATCATGAGCAGTTCTTC
CDR3 protein: CASSRDRGDHEQFF
clone size: -
V gene: TRBV11-3
J gene: TRBJ2-1
D gene: TRBD1

CDR3 DNA: TGTGCCAGCAGCTTAGGGACAGGGCGTAATTTTCACTCTGGAAACACCATATATTTT
CDR3 protein: CASSLGTGRNFHSGNTIYF
clone size: -
V gene: TRBV7-9
J gene: TRBJ1-3
D gene: TRBD1

CDR3 DNA: TGTGCCAGTGGGTTGGCCGAGGGCGAGCAGTACTTC
CDR3 protein: CASGLAEGEQYF
clone size: -
V gene: TRBV19
J gene: TRBJ2-7
D gene: -

CDR3 DNA: TGCGCCAGCAGCCAAAGCCCACAGACTAGCGGGGCCCGTTACCCGGATGAGCAGTACTTC
CDR3 protein: CASSQSPQTSGARYPDEQYF
clone size: once
V gene: TRBV4-1
J gene: TRBJ2-7
D gene: TRBD2

CDR3 DNA: TGTGCCAGCAGAGACAGGGGCCCCGAAGAGACCCAGTACTTC
CDR3 protein: CASRDRGPEETQYF
clone size: -
V gene: TRBV7-8
J gene: TRBJ2-5
D gene: TRBD1

CDR3 DNA: TGTGCCAGCAGCTTGTCTGGAGGTCTCACTGAGCAGTTCTTC
CDR3 protein: CASSLSGGLTEQFF
clone size: -
V gene: TRBV5-6
J gene: TRBJ2-1
D gene: -

CDR3 DNA: TGTGCCAGCAGTATCTCGACAGGGCGGTTTGTTACAGATACGCAGTATTTT
CDR3 protein: CASSISTGRFVTDTQYF
clone size: -
V gene: TRBV28
J gene: TRBJ2-3
D gene: TRBD1